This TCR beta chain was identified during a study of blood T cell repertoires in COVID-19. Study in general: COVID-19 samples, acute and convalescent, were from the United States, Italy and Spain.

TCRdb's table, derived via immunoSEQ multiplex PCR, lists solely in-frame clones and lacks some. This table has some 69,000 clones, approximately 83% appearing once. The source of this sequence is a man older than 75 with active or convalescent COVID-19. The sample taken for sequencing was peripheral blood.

The CDR3 sequence: CASSPRTSGQETQYF. The CDR3, as DNA: TGTGCCAGCAGTCCCCGGACTAGCGGACAAGAGACCCAGTACTTC. V gene TRBV6-5 combines with J gene TRBJ2-5; 10 nucleotides agree with TRBD2. CDR3 length: 15 residues. The trim removed 5 bases at V and 2 bases at J, leaving 5 bases unmatched. Germline-derived CDR1 and CDR2 are MNHEY and SVGAGI.